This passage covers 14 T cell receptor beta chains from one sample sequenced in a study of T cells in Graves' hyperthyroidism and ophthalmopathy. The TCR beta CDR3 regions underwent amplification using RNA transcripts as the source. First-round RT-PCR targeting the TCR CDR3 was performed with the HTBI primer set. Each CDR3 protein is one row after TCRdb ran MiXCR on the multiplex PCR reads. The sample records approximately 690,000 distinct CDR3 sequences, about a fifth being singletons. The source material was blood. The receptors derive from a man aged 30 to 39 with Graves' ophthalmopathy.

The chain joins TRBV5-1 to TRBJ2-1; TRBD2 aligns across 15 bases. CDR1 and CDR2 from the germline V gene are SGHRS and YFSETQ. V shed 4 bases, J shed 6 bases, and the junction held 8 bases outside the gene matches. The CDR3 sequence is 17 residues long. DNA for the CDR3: TGCGCCAGCAGCCACTCGGGACTAGCGGGAGGTCCCAATGAGCAGTTCTTC. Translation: CASSHSGLAGGPNEQFF.

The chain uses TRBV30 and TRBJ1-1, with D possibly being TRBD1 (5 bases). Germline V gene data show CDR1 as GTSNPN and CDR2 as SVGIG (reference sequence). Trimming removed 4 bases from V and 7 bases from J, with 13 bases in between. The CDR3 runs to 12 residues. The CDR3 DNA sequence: TGTGCCTGGATGGGGGATCGCCTTGAAGCTTTCTTT. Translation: CAWMGDRLEAFF.

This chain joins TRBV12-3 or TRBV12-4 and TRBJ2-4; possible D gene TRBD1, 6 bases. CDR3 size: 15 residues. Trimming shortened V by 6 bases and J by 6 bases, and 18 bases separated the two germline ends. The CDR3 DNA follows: TGTGCCAGCAGGTTAACAGGGTTTGACAGAAACATTCAGTACTTC. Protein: CASRLTGFDRNIQYF.

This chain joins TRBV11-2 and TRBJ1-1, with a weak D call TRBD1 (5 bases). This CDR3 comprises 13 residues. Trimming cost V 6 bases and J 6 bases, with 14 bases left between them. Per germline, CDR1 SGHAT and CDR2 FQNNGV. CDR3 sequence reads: CASRPGGKPEAFF. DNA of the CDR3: TGTGCCAGCAGGCCTGGGGGGAAACCTGAAGCTTTCTTT.

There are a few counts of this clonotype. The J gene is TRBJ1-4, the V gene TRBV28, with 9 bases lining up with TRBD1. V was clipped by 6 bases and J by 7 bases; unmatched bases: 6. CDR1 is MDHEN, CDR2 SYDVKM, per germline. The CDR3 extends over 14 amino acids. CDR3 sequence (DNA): TGTGCCAGCAGGGGTGGGACAGGGTCTGAAAAACTGTTTTTT. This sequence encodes CASRGGTGSEKLFF.

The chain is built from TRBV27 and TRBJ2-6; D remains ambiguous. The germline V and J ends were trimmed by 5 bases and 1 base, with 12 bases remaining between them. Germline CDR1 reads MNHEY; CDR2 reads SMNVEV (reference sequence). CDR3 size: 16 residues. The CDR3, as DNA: TGTGCCAGCAGTGGAGAGGATCCATCTGGGGCCAACGTCCTGACTTTC. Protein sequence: CASSGEDPSGANVLTF.

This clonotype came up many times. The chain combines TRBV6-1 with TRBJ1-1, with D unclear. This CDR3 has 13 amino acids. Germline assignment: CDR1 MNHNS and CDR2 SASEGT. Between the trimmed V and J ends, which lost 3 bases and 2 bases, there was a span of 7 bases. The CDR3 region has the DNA TGTGCCAGCAGTGACACTGACAACACTGAAGCTTTCTTT. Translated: CASSDTDNTEAFF.

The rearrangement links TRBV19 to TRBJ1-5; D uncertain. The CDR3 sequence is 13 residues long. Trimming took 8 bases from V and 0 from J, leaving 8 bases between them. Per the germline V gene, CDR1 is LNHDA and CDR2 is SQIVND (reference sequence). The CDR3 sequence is CASQTHSNQPQHF. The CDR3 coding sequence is TGTGCCAGTCAGACGCATAGCAATCAGCCCCAGCATTTT.

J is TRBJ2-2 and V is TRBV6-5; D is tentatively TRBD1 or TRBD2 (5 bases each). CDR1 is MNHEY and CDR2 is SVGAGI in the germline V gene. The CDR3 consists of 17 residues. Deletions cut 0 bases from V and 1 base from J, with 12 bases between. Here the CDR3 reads CASSYSAGTRNTGELFF. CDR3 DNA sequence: TGTGCCAGCAGTTACTCAGCCGGGACGAGGAACACCGGGGAGCTGTTTTTT.

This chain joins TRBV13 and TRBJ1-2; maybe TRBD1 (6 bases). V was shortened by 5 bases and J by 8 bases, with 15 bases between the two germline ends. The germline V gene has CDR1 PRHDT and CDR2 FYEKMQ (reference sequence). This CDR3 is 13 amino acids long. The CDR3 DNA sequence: TGTGCCAGCAGCCCCCGACAGGCCCGAGGCTACACCTTC. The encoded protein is CASSPRQARGYTF.

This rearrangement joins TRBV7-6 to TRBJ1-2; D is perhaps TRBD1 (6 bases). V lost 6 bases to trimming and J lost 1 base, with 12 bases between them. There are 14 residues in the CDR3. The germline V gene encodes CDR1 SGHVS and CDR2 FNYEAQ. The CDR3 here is CASRSAGDNYGYTF. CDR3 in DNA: TGTGCCAGCAGATCCGCAGGGGATAACTATGGCTACACCTTC.

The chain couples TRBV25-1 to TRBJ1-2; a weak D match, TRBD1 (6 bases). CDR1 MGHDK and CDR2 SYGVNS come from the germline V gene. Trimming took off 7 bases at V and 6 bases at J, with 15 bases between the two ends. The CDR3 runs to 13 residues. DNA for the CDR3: TGTGCCAGCAAAGAGGGGGGGCTGGATGGCTACACCTTC. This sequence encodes CASKEGGLDGYTF.

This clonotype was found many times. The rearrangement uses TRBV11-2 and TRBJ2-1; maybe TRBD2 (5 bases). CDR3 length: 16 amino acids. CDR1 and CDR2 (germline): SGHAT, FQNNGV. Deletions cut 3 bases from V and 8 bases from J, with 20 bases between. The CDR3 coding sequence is TGTGCCAGCAGCTTGCGCCGGCGGGTGGTCGAGGATGAGCAGTTCTTC. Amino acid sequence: CASSLRRRVVEDEQFF.

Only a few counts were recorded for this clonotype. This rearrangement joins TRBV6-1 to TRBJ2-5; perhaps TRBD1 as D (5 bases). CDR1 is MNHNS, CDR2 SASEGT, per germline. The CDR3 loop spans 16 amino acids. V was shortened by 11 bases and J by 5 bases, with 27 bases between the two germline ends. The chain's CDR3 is CAAKNRGQGPGETQYF. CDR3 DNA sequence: TGTGCCGCGAAGAACCGAGGACAAGGCCCTGGGGAGACCCAGTACTTC.